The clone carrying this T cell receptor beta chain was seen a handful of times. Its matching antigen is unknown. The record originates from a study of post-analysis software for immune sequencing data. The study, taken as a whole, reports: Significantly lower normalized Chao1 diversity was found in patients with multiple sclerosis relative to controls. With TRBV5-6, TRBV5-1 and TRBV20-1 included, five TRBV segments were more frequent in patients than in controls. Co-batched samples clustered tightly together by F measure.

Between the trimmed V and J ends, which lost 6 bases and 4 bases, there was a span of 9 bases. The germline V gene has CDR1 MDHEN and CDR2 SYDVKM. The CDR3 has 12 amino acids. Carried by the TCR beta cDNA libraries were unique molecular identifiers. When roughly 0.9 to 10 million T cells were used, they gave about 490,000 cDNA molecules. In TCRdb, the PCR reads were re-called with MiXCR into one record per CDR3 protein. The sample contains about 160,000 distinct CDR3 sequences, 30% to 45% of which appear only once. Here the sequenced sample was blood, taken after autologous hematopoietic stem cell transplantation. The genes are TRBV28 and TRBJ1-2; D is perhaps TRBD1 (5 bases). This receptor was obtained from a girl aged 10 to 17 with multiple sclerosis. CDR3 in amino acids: CASRDSPYGYTF. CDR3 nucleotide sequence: TGTGCCAGCAGAGACAGCCCCTATGGCTACACCTTC.